Listed here are 17 T cell receptor beta chains from one sample, sequenced in a study of OX40 agonist ivuxolimab in advanced cancers. Sequencing used immunoSEQ multiplex PCR; TCRdb keeps in-frame clones, though not all of them. Here the sample spans tens of thousands of clones, under 90% being singletons. The specimen was CD4+ or CD8+ T cells sorted from blood, collected in a trial of the OX40 agonist ivuxolimab. The receptors stem from an adult with an advanced solid tumor such as melanoma, head and neck, liver or kidney cancer.

This clone was recorded a few times. Other DNA sequences in the same sample also yield this CDR3. Here the CDR3 reads CASSERVELELFF. The CDR3 coding sequence is TGTGCCAGCAGTGAACGGGTAGAATTGGAGCTGTTTTTT. The chain is built from TRBV6-1 and TRBJ2-2, with unresolved D. Germline V gene data show CDR1 as MNHNS and CDR2 as SASEGT. The V end was cut by 2 bases, the J end by 10 bases, with 11 bases between. This CDR3 contains 13 residues.

V gene TRBV11-2 combines with J gene TRBJ2-3; 8 bases align to TRBD2. This CDR3 is 15 amino acids long. V shed 5 bases and J 3 bases; nucleotides not matched to a gene: 7. The germline CDR1 and CDR2 sequences are SGHAT and FQNNGV. The DNA of the CDR3 is TGTGCCAGCAGCCAATATAGCGGGACGACAGATACGCAGTATTTT. It yields the protein CASSQYSGTTDTQYF.

The rearrangement joins TRBV11-3 to TRBJ2-5, with D perhaps assigned TRBD1 or TRBD2 (6 bases each). The CDR3 spans 13 residues. Germline lookup yields CDR1 SGHNT and CDR2 YENEEA. Trimming left V 3 bases short and J 5 bases short, with 10 bases between. CDR3 DNA sequence: TGTGCCAGCAGCTTCGGGGGCCTTGAGACCCAGTACTTC. It specifies CASSFGGLETQYF.

This clone was seen a handful of times. V gene TRBV5-6 combines with J gene TRBJ2-5; D may be TRBD1 (7 bases). The CDR3 totals 16 residues. Trimming removed 2 bases from V and 0 bases from J, with 14 bases in between. Germline V gene sequence: CDR1 SGHDT, CDR2 YYEEEE. The DNA of the CDR3 is TGTGCCAGCAGCTTAAAACGCGGGACAGACCAAGAGACCCAGTACTTC. It translates to CASSLKRGTDQETQYF.

This chain links TRBV6-5 with TRBJ2-5, with D possibly TRBD2 on 6 matching bases. The CDR3 contains 13 residues. V was clipped by 8 bases and J by 1 base, with 11 bases between them. The germline CDR1 and CDR2 sequences are MNHEY and SVGAGI. The CDR3 spells CASGREPQETQYF. CDR3 in DNA: TGTGCCAGCGGCCGGGAGCCCCAAGAGACCCAGTACTTC.

V and J are TRBV6-5 and TRBJ2-1; D is uncertain. The CDR3 is 13 residues long. Germline CDR1 reads MNHEY; CDR2 reads SVGAGI. V lost 8 bases to trimming and J lost 2 bases, with 10 bases between them. In DNA, the CDR3 is TGTGCCAGCTCAAGGCCTGCCTACAATGAGCAGTTCTTC. Translated: CASSRPAYNEQFF.

The chain recombines TRBV5-1 with TRBJ2-3; tentatively, D is TRBD1 (7 bases). CDR1 is SGHRS and CDR2 is YFSETQ in the germline V gene. This CDR3 is 16 amino acids long. The V end lost 4 bases, the J end lost 1 base, and 16 bases lay between the germline ends. The CDR3: CASSVQGRGRTDTQYF. In DNA form, the CDR3 reads TGCGCCAGCAGCGTACAGGGGCGGGGACGCACAGATACGCAGTATTTT.

The V and J genes are TRBV28 and TRBJ2-3; no clear D gene. Per germline, CDR1 MDHEN and CDR2 SYDVKM. The CDR3 length is 11 residues. V shed 7 bases and J shed 10 bases, with 12 bases lying between them. The CDR3: CASTPRGPQYF. CDR3 nucleotides: TGTGCCAGCACCCCAAGAGGTCCGCAGTATTTT. Full variable domain (remainder filled in from reference TRBV28 and TRBJ2-3): DVKVTQSSRYLVKRTGEKVFLECVQDMDHENMFWYRQDPGLGLRLIYFSYDVKMKEKGDIPEGYSVSREKKERFSLILESASTNQTSMYLCASTPRGPQYFGPGTRLTVL.

The chain employs TRBV2 and TRBJ1-3; no clear D gene. Germline CDR1 SNHLY, CDR2 FYNNEI. This CDR3 region has 15 residues. V lost 6 bases to trimming and J lost 1 base, with 13 bases between them. The chain's CDR3 is CASSRGSVSGNTIYF. The CDR3 nucleotides read TGTGCCAGCAGCCGAGGATCAGTATCTGGAAACACCATATATTTT.

The V and J genes are TRBV5-1 and TRBJ2-2, with D maybe TRBD1 (6 bases). Germline V lookup: CDR1 SGHRS, CDR2 YFSETQ. CDR3 length equals 15 residues. Trimming took 0 bases from V and 4 from J, leaving 10 bases between them. CDR3 residues: CASSLEAGVTGELFF. The CDR3 DNA follows: TGCGCCAGCAGCTTGGAGGCAGGGGTCACCGGGGAGCTGTTTTTT. The full variable domain, rest sourced from reference TRBV5-1 and TRBJ2-2, is KAGVTQTPRYLIKTRGQQVTLSCSPISGHRSVSWYQQTPGQGLQFLFEYFSETQRNKGNFPGRFSGRQFSNSRSEMNVSTLELGDSALYLCASSLEAGVTGELFFGEGSRLTVL.

V and J are TRBV7-9 and TRBJ1-4; D gene uncertain. The CDR3 consists of 11 residues. The germline CDR1 and CDR2 sequences are SEHNR and FQNEAQ (reference sequence). The ends were cut back, 5 bases at V and 7 bases at J, with 5 bases in the middle. CDR3 protein: CASSTREKLFF. The CDR3 bases are TGTGCCAGCAGCACCCGTGAAAAACTGTTTTTT.

The rearrangement links TRBV7-9 to TRBJ1-3; D is unresolved. The CDR3 is 13 residues long. Germline loops: CDR1 SEHNR, CDR2 FQNEAQ (reference sequence). V was trimmed by 4 bases and J by 0 bases, leaving 4 bases between them. The CDR3 is CASSSDSGNTIYF. CDR3 nucleotides: TGTGCCAGCAGCTCGGACTCTGGAAACACCATATATTTT. Combining the CDR3 with reference TRBV7-9 and TRBJ1-3 gives the whole variable domain DTGVSQNPRHKITKRGQNVTFRCDPISEHNRLYWYRQTLGQGPEFLTYFQNEAQLEKSRLLSDRFSAERPKGSFSTLEIQRTEQGDSAMYLCASSSDSGNTIYFGEGSWLTVV.

This clone was counted only a few times. The chain carries TRBV29-1 and TRBJ2-3; 8 bases are shared with TRBD1. This CDR3 has 15 amino acids. Germline loops: CDR1 SQVTM, CDR2 ANQGSEA. The V gene end was trimmed by 0 bases and the J gene end by 4 bases; junction bases not matched to a gene: 6. The CDR3 nucleotides read TGCAGCGTTGAAGACCCCGGACAGGGAGCAGATACGCAGTATTTT. It specifies CSVEDPGQGADTQYF.

The chain couples TRBV7-9 to TRBJ1-4; 7 positions agree with TRBD1. There are 14 residues in the CDR3. Germline CDR1 and CDR2: SEHNR and FQNEAQ (reference sequence). The V segment lost 0 bases and the J segment 8 bases; nucleotides outside the gene matches: 3. The CDR3 protein is CASSLAQGSEKLFF. CDR3 DNA: TGTGCCAGCAGCTTAGCACAGGGGAGCGAAAAACTGTTTTTT.

The chain carries TRBV19 and TRBJ1-5; D ambiguous. V shed 3 bases and J shed 3 bases, with 9 bases lying between them. The CDR3 consists of 14 residues. Germline assignment: CDR1 LNHDA and CDR2 SQIVND (reference sequence). CDR3 nucleotides: TGTGCCAGTAGTATTTTTTCACCCAATCAGCCCCAGCATTTT. Translation: CASSIFSPNQPQHF.

The rearrangement links TRBV6-5 to TRBJ2-7, with D perhaps being TRBD1 or TRBD2 (5 bases each). The CDR3 is 13 amino acids. Germline lookup yields CDR1 MNHEY and CDR2 SVGAGI. The germline V and J ends were trimmed by 4 bases and 3 bases, with 10 bases remaining between them. The CDR3 DNA follows: TGTGCCAGCAGTTCCCCAGGGAGCTACGAGCAGTACTTC. It codes for CASSSPGSYEQYF.

J is TRBJ2-1 and V is TRBV5-4; 7 nucleotides match TRBD2. The CDR3 is 15 amino acids. J gave up 6 bases and V 2 bases, and 8 bases lay outside the gene matches. Per the germline V gene, CDR1 is SGHNT and CDR2 is YYREEE (reference sequence). For the CDR3, the DNA is TGTGCCAGCAGCTTAGGTCTAGCGGTGGGCAATGAGCAGTTCTTC. This translates into CASSLGLAVGNEQFF. Full variable domain (missing parts from reference TRBV5-4 and TRBJ2-1): ETGVTQSPTHLIKTRGQQVTLRCSSQSGHNTVSWYQQALGQGPQFIFQYYREEENGRGNFPPRFSGLQFPNYSSELNVNALELDDSALYLCASSLGLAVGNEQFFGPGTRLTVL.